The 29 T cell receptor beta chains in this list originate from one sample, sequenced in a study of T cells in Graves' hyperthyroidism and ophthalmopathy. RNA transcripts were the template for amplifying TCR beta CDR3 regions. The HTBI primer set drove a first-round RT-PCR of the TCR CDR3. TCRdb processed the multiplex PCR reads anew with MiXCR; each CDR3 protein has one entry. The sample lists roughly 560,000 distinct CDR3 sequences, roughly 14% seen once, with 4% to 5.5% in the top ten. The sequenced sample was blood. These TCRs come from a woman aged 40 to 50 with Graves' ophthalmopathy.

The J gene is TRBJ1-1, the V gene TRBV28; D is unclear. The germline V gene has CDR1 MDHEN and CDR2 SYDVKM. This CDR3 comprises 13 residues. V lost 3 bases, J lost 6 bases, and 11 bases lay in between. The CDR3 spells CASSFPGRAEAFF. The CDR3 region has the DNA TGTGCCAGCAGTTTTCCAGGCCGTGCTGAAGCTTTCTTT.

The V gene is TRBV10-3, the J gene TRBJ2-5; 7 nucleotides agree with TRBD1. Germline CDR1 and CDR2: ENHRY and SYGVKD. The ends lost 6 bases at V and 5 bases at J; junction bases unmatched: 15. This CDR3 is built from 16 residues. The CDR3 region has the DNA TGTGCCATCAGCACGGGGACAGACGCTCTAAGGGAGACCCAGTACTTC. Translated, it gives CAISTGTDALRETQYF.

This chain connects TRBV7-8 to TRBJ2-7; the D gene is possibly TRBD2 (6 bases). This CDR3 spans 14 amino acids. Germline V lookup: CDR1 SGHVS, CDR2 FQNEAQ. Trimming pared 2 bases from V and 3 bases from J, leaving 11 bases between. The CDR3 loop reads CASSLTTTSYEQYF. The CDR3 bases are TGTGCCAGCAGCTTAACGACGACTAGCTACGAGCAGTACTTC.

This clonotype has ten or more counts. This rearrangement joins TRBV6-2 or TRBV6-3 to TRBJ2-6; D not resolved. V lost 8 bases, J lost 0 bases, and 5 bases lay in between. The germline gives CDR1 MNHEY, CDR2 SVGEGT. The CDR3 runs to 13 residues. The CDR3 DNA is TGTGCCAGCCTTCCCTCTGGGGCCAACGTCCTGACTTTC. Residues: CASLPSGANVLTF.

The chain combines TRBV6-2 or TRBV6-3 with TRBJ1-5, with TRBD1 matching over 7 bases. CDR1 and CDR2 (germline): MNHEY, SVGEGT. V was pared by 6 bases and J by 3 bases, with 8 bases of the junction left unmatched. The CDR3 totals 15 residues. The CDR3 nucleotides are TGTGCCAGCAGCAGGGGGGAAGGGTCCAATCAGCCCCAGCATTTT. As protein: CASSRGEGSNQPQHF.

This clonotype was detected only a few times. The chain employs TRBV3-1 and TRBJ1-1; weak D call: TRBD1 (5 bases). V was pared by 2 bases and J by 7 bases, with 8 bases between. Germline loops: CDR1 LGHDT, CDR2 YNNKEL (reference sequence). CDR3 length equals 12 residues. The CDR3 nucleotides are TGTGCCAGCAGCCAACCTGGGGGTGAAGCTTTCTTT. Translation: CASSQPGGEAFF.

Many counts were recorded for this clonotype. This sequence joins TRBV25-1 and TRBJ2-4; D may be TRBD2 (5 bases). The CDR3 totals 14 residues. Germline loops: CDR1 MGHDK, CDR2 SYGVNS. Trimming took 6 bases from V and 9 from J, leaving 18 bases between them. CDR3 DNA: TGTGCCAGCAGCGGAACAGAGTCAGAGGGCATTCAGTACTTC. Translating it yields CASSGTESEGIQYF.

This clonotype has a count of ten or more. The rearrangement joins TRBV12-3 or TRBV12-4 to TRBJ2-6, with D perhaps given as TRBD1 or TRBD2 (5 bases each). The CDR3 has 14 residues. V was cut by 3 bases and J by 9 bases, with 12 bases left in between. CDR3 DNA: TGTGCCAGCAGTTTGGGACCTCGGGGCAACGTCCTGACTTTC. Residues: CASSLGPRGNVLTF.

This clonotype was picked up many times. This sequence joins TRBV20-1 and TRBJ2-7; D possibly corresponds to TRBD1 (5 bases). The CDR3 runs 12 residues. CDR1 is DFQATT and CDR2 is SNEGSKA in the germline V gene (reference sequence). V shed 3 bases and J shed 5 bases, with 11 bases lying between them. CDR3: CSARQGKNEQYF. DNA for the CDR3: TGCAGTGCTAGGCAGGGTAAAAACGAGCAGTACTTC.

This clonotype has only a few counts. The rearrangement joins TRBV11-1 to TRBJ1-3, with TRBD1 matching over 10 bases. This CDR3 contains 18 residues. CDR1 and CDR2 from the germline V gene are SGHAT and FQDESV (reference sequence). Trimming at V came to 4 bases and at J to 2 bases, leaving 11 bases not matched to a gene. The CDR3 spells CASSSSDRGKLTGNTIYF. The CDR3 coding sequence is TGTGCCAGCAGCTCCTCGGACAGGGGGAAGCTTACTGGAAACACCATATATTTT.

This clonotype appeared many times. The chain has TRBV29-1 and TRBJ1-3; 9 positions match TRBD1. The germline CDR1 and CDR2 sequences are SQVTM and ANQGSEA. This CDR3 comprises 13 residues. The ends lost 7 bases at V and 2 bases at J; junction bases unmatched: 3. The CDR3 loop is CSGYRGPGNTIYF. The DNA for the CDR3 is TGCAGCGGCTACAGGGGGCCTGGAAACACCATATATTTT.

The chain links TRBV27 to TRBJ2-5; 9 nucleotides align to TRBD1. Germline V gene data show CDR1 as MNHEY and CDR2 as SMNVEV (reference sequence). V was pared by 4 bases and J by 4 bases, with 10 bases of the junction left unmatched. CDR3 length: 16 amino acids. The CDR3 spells CASSSIGDRDRETQYF. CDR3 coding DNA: TGTGCCAGCAGTTCCATCGGGGACAGGGACAGAGAGACCCAGTACTTC.

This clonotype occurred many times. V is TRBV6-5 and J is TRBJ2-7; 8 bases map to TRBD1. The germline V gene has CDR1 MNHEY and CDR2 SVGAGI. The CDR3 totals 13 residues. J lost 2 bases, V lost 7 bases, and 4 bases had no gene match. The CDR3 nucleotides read TGTGCCAGCAAACCGACAGGGGCCTACGAGCAGTACTTC. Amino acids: CASKPTGAYEQYF.

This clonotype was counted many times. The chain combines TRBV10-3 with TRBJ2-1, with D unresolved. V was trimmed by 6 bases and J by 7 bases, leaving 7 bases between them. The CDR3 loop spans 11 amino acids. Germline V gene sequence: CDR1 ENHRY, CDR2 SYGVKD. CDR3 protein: CAIRVGNEQFF. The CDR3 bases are TGTGCCATCAGGGTTGGGAATGAGCAGTTCTTC.

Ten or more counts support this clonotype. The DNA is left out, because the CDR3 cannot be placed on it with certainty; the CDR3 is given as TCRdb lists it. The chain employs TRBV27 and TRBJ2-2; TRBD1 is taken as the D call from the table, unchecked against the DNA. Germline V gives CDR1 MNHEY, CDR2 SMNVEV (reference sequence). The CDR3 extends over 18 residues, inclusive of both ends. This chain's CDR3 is CASSTSTGGHGNTGELFF.

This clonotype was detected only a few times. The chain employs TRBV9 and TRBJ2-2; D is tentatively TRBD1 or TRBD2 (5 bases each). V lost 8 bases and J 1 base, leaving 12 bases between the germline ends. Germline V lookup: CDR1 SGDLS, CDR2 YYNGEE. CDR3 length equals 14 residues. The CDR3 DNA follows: TGTGCCAGATCCCGGGACGGGAACACCGGGGAGCTGTTTTTT. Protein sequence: CARSRDGNTGELFF.

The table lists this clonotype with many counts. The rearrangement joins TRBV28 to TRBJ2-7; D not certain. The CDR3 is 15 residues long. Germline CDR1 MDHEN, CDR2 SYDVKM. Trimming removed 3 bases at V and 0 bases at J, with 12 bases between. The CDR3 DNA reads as TGTGCCAGCAGTTTCTCCCAGCGTTACTCCTACGAGCAGTACTTC. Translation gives CASSFSQRYSYEQYF.

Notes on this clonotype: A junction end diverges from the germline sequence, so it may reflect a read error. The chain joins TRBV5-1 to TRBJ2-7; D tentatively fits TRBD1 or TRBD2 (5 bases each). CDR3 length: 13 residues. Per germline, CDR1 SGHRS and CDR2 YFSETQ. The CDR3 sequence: CASRPGPTYKQYF. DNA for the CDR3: TGCGCCAGCAGACCGGGACCGACCTACAAGCAGTACTTC.

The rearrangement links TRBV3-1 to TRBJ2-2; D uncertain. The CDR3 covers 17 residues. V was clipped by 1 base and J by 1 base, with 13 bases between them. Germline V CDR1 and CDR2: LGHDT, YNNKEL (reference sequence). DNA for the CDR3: TGTGCCAGCAGCCAAGTCTACCACACAAAGAACACCGGGGAGCTGTTTTTT. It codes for CASSQVYHTKNTGELFF.

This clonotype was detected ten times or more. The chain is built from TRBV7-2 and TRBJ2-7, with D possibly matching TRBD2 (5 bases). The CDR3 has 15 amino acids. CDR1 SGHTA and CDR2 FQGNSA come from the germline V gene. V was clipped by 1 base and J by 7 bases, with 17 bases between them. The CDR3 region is CASSLGLARVYEQYF. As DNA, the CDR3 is TGTGCCAGCAGCTTAGGGCTAGCAAGGGTATATGAGCAGTACTTC.

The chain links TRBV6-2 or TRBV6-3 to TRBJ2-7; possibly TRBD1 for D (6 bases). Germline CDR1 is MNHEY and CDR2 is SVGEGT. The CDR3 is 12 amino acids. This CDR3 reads CAAGDTTYEQYF. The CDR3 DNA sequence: TGTGCGGCCGGGGACACTACCTACGAGCAGTACTTC.

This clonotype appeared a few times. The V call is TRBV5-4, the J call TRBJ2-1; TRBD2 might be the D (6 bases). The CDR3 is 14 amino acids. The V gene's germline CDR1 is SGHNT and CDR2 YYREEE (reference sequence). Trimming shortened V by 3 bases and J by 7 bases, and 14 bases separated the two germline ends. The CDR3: CASSSGGSGNEQFF. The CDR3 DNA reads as TGTGCCAGCAGCTCTGGAGGGAGCGGAAATGAGCAGTTCTTC.

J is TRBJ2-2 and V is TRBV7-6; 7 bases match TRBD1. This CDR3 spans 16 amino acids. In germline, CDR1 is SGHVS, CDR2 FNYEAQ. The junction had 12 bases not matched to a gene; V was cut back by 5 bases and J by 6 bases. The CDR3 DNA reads TGTGCCAGCAGCCCCTCTAGGAGAGGGGGCCCCGGGGAGCTGTTTTTT. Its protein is CASSPSRRGGPGELFF.

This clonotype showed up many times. The CDR3 nucleotides are TGTGCCAGTAGTCTCCCGGGCAGCCTACGGAATCAGCCCCAGCATTTT. It encodes CASSLPGSLRNQPQHF. J is TRBJ1-5 and V is TRBV19, with unresolved D. Germline V CDR1 and CDR2: LNHDA, SQIVND (reference sequence). The CDR3 is 16 residues long. Deletions cut 5 bases from V and 4 bases from J, with 18 bases between.

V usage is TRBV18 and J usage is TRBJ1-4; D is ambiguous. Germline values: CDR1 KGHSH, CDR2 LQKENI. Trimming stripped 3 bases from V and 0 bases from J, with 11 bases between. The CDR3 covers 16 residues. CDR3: CASSPGVPSTNEKLFF. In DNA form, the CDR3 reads TGTGCCAGCTCACCGGGCGTTCCTTCAACTAATGAAAAACTGTTTTTT.

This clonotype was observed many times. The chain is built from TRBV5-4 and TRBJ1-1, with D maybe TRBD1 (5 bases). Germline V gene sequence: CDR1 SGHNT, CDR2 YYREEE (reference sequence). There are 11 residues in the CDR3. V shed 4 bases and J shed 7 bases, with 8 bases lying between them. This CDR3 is CASSQGREAFF. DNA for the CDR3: TGTGCCAGCAGCCAGGGACGTGAAGCTTTCTTT.

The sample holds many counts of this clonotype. The DNA for the CDR3 is TGTGCCAGCATAGGTTCTAGAGGCTCCTACGAGCAGTACTTC. Its protein product is CASIGSRGSYEQYF. The J gene is TRBJ2-7, the V gene TRBV28; D not resolved. The CDR3 length is 14 residues. With 7 bases removed from V and 0 bases from J, the gap between germline ends came to 13 bases. Germline V gene data show CDR1 as MDHEN and CDR2 as SYDVKM.

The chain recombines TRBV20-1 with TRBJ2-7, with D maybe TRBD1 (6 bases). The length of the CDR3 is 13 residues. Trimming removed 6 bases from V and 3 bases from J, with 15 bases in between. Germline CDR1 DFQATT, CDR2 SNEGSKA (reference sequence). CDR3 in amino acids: CSAPTGSYYEQYF. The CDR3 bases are TGCAGTGCGCCAACAGGGTCCTACTACGAGCAGTACTTC.

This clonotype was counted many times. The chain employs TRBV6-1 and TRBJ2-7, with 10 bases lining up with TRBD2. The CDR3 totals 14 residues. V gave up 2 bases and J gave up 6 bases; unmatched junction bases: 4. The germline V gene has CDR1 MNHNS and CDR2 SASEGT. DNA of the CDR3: TGTGCCAGCAGTGAACTAGCGGGAGTTTCCGAGCAGTACTTC. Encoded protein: CASSELAGVSEQYF.